These T cell receptor beta chains were read from a single sample in a study of CDR3 diversity in severe acne. Via MiXCR, TCRdb re-called the PCR reads, giving one row per CDR3 protein. The repertoire holds tens of thousands of distinct CDR3 sequences, with 45% to 65% as singletons. Sequenced: blood. Receptors originate from a male donor in good health, without acne. CDR3s include the opening cysteine and the closing phenylalanine or tryptophan. The order of the fields is clone size, J gene, D gene, V gene, CDR3 DNA, CDR3 protein. A D gene is named only where the DNA matches it firmly. Part of the rows lack a size; the others show once, few, many or a class for expanded clones.

clone size: -
J gene: TRBJ1-2
D gene: -
V gene: TRBV20-1
CDR3 DNA: TGCAGTGCTAGAGATCACGGACGGGAGGGCCGTGGCTACACCTTC
CDR3 protein: CSARDHGREGRGYTF

clone size: -
J gene: TRBJ2-1
D gene: -
V gene: TRBV20-1
CDR3 DNA: TGCAGTGCTAGTCCCAACTACGAGCAGTTCTTC
CDR3 protein: CSASPNYEQFF

clone size: -
J gene: TRBJ2-7
D gene: -
V gene: TRBV24-1
CDR3 DNA: TGTGCCACCAGTGGGGGTCAGGGGTACGAGCAGTACTTC
CDR3 protein: CATSGGQGYEQYF

clone size: few
J gene: TRBJ2-1
D gene: -
V gene: TRBV18
CDR3 DNA: TGTGCCAGCTCACCACGGAAGGGGCCATACAATGAGCAGTTCTTC
CDR3 protein: CASSPRKGPYNEQFF

clone size: -
J gene: TRBJ2-7
D gene: TRBD1
V gene: TRBV18
CDR3 DNA: TGTGCCAGCTCACACCGAGACAGGGGAGAGGTTTCCTACGAGCAGTACTTC
CDR3 protein: CASSHRDRGEVSYEQYF

clone size: many
J gene: TRBJ2-5
D gene: TRBD2
V gene: TRBV6-2/TRBV6-3
CDR3 DNA: TGTGCCGCGAGACTAGCGGGGGGGAGTGAGACCCAGTACTTC
CDR3 protein: CAARLAGGSETQYF

clone size: medium-sized
J gene: TRBJ2-7
D gene: TRBD2
V gene: TRBV24-1
CDR3 DNA: TGTGCCACCAGTTTGGCGGGGGATAACTACGAGCAGTACTTC
CDR3 protein: CATSLAGDNYEQYF

clone size: -
J gene: TRBJ2-7
D gene: TRBD1
V gene: TRBV11-3
CDR3 DNA: TGTGCCAGCAGCGAGGACAGGGGCCCCTACGAGCGGTACTTC
CDR3 protein: CASSEDRGPYERYF

clone size: few
J gene: TRBJ1-1
D gene: -
V gene: TRBV6-1
CDR3 DNA: TGTGCCAGCACCCGGGGCACTGAAGCTTTCTTT
CDR3 protein: CASTRGTEAFF

clone size: few
J gene: TRBJ2-2
D gene: -
V gene: TRBV7-8
CDR3 DNA: TGTGCCAGCAGCTTTGTTTATGGGGATACCGGGGAGCTGTTTTTT
CDR3 protein: CASSFVYGDTGELFF

clone size: few
J gene: TRBJ1-5
D gene: TRBD1
V gene: TRBV29-1
CDR3 DNA: TGCAGCGTGCGACAGGGGGCGGCGGGACAGCCCCAGCATTTT
CDR3 protein: CSVRQGAAGQPQHF

clone size: once
J gene: TRBJ2-1
D gene: TRBD2
V gene: TRBV24-1
CDR3 DNA: TGTGCCACCAGTGATGCGGGGGTCCCCCAGCAGTTCTTC
CDR3 protein: CATSDAGVPQQFF

clone size: -
J gene: TRBJ2-7
D gene: -
V gene: TRBV20-1
CDR3 DNA: TGCAGTGTTCTACCCGAGAGCTCCTACGAGCAGTACTTC
CDR3 protein: CSVLPESSYEQYF

clone size: -
J gene: TRBJ2-7
D gene: TRBD2
V gene: TRBV5-1
CDR3 DNA: TGCGCCAGCAGCACCGGGACTAGCGGGAGTGCCGAGCAGTACTTC
CDR3 protein: CASSTGTSGSAEQYF

clone size: -
J gene: TRBJ1-6
D gene: -
V gene: TRBV10-2
CDR3 DNA: TGCGCCAGCAGTGACAGGGAGGACAATTCACCCCTCCACTTT
CDR3 protein: CASSDREDNSPLHF

clone size: -
J gene: TRBJ1-3
D gene: TRBD1
V gene: TRBV20-1
CDR3 DNA: TGCAGTGCTGAACCGGGACAGGGAAACACCATATATTTT
CDR3 protein: CSAEPGQGNTIYF

clone size: few
J gene: TRBJ2-2
D gene: -
V gene: TRBV2
CDR3 DNA: TGTGCCAGCAAACCCAGGGACACCGGGGAGCTGTTTTTT
CDR3 protein: CASKPRDTGELFF

clone size: -
J gene: TRBJ1-6
D gene: TRBD1
V gene: TRBV19
CDR3 DNA: TGTGCCAGTAGGATGACAGGGGCGGACAATTCACCCCTCCACTTT
CDR3 protein: CASRMTGADNSPLHF

clone size: once
J gene: TRBJ1-1
D gene: -
V gene: TRBV7-9
CDR3 DNA: TGTGCCACCCACCCAGGAGGGCGGCTTGGGAGCGGAGCTTTCTTT
CDR3 protein: CATHPGGRLGSGAFF

clone size: few
J gene: TRBJ1-1
D gene: -
V gene: TRBV13
CDR3 DNA: TGTGCCACATCCTCCGGGGGTGGAAACACTGAAGCTTTCTTT
CDR3 protein: CATSSGGGNTEAFF